What follows are 27 T cell receptor beta chains derived from one specimen sequenced in a study of IL-17A CD8 T cells in psoriatic arthritis synovium. Actively inflamed joints of psoriatic arthritis patients supplied the aspirated synovial fluid. Method: immunoSEQ multiplex PCR; TCRdb's copy keeps in-frame clones and lacks some. Of around 2,000 clones listed, roughly two thirds are singletons. Sequencing was carried out using memory CD8+ T cells from synovial fluid. Specified subset: bulk memory CD8+ T cells (CD45RA-CD27+/- and CD45RA+CD27-). The receptors shown here come from a human donor with psoriatic arthritis.

The chain links TRBV27 to TRBJ1-4; D is unresolved. Trimming cost V 1 base and J 0 bases, with 6 bases left between them. CDR1 is MNHEY and CDR2 is SMNVEV in the germline V gene (reference sequence). CDR3 size: 15 residues. For the CDR3, the DNA is TGTGCCAGCAGTTTATACCGTTCAACTAATGAAAAACTGTTTTTT. As protein: CASSLYRSTNEKLFF.

The chain links TRBV5-5 to TRBJ1-1; tentatively, D is TRBD1 (5 bases). The CDR3 is 15 amino acids. Trimming cost V 1 base and J 3 bases, with 13 bases left between them. Germline V gene lookup returns CDR1 SGHKS and CDR2 YYEKEE (reference sequence). The CDR3 bases are TGTGCCAGCAGCTTGATGACGGGGGGTCACACTGAAGCTTTCTTT. Protein product: CASSLMTGGHTEAFF. The full variable domain, in which reference TRBV5-5 and TRBJ1-1 provide the parts outside the CDR3, is DAGVTQSPTHLIKTRGQQVTLRCSPISGHKSVSWYQQVLGQGPQFIFQYYEKEERGRGNFPDRFSARQFPNYSSELNVNALLLGDSALYLCASSLMTGGHTEAFFGQGTRLTVV.

The gene calls are TRBV5-6 and TRBJ2-7; 9 nucleotides line up with TRBD1. V trimming: 4 bases; J trimming: 4 bases; junction bases outside the gene matches: 6. The germline gives CDR1 SGHDT, CDR2 YYEEEE. The CDR3 has 14 residues. The CDR3 is CASSLGQGSYEQYF. In DNA, the CDR3 is TGTGCCAGCAGCCTCGGACAGGGGTCGTACGAGCAGTACTTC.

This rearrangement joins TRBV28 to TRBJ2-3; 11 bases line up with TRBD2. Germline V gene sequence: CDR1 MDHEN, CDR2 SYDVKM. V gave up 5 bases and J gave up 6 bases; unmatched junction bases: 7. CDR3 length: 15 amino acids. The CDR3 reads CASSRLAGWLDTQYF. CDR3 sequence (DNA): TGTGCCAGCAGTCGACTAGCGGGATGGCTGGATACGCAGTATTTT.

This chain links TRBV27 with TRBJ2-7; no clear D gene. V was cut by 6 bases and J by 3 bases, with 9 bases left in between. This CDR3 contains 12 residues. In germline, CDR1 is MNHEY, CDR2 SMNVEV (reference sequence). This chain's CDR3 is CASSLDGYEQYF. The CDR3 coding sequence is TGTGCCAGCAGCTTGGACGGCTACGAGCAGTACTTC.

The rearrangement links TRBV11-2 to TRBJ1-5; D gene uncertain. This CDR3 region has 14 residues. Trimming removed 2 bases from V and 12 bases from J, with 17 bases in between. Germline CDR1 is SGHAT and CDR2 is FQNNGV. CDR3 DNA sequence: TGTGCCAGCAGCTTACTATTTCCGGGCGCGGTCCAGCATTTT. This encodes CASSLLFPGAVQHF.

V usage is TRBV30 and J usage is TRBJ2-4; 14 positions agree with TRBD2. Germline assignment: CDR1 GTSNPN and CDR2 SVGIG (reference sequence). With 7 bases clipped from V and 6 bases from J, the junction kept 5 bases outside the gene matches. This CDR3 spans 14 amino acids. CDR3 sequence: CAYQTSGGANIQYF. CDR3 bases: TGTGCCTATCAGACTAGCGGGGGGGCAAACATTCAGTACTTC.

This clone was seen more than once but under ten times. This sequence joins TRBV10-3 and TRBJ2-7; tentative D call: TRBD2 (6 bases). The CDR3 has 13 residues. Trimming took 10 bases from V and 1 from J, leaving 14 bases between them. Germline lookup yields CDR1 ENHRY and CDR2 SYGVKD. The CDR3 region has the DNA TGTGCCACCGCCGTGGGGGGTTCCTACGAGCAGTACTTC. It is translated as CATAVGGSYEQYF.

Sample share makes this clone large. The V call is TRBV14, the J call TRBJ1-1; TRBD1 matches at 8 bases. The CDR3 is made up of 15 amino acids. CDR1 and CDR2 (germline): SGHDN, FVKESK. The V gene end was trimmed by 2 bases and the J gene end by 4 bases; junction bases not matched to a gene: 6. In DNA, the CDR3 is TGTGCCAGCAGCCAACAGGGGGCTGTAAGCACTGAAGCTTTCTTT. Its protein is CASSQQGAVSTEAFF.

The chain combines TRBV13 with TRBJ1-6; D perhaps matches TRBD1 (6 bases). The CDR3 extends over 15 amino acids. V gave up 6 bases and J gave up 7 bases, with 16 bases separating them. The V gene's germline CDR1 is PRHDT and CDR2 FYEKMQ (reference sequence). The CDR3, as DNA: TGTGCCAGCAGAACCCGGGGGCACTGGAATTCACCCCTCCACTTT. This encodes CASRTRGHWNSPLHF.

V and J are TRBV6-9 and TRBJ2-5; 9 nucleotides match TRBD2. Germline lookup yields CDR1 MNHGY and CDR2 SVAAGI. Trimming removed 5 bases from V and 4 bases from J; junction bases left unmatched: 5. This CDR3 comprises 14 residues. The CDR3 coding sequence is TGTGCCAGCAGTGTGGGACTAGCCATAGAGACCCAGTACTTC. It specifies CASSVGLAIETQYF.

The CDR3 protein is CASSLGTGHGYTF. In DNA, the CDR3 is TGTGCCAGCAGCTTAGGGACAGGGCATGGCTACACCTTC. The chain uses TRBV11-3 and TRBJ1-2; TRBD1 agrees at 8 bases. The CDR3 has 13 amino acids. CDR1 is SGHNT and CDR2 is YENEEA in the germline V gene. J gave up 6 bases and V 1 base, and 1 base lay outside the gene matches.

The V and J genes are TRBV10-1 and TRBJ2-1, with D possibly TRBD2 on 5 matching bases. This CDR3 spans 15 amino acids. Between the trimmed V and J ends, which lost 5 bases and 1 base, there was a span of 12 bases. CDR1 and CDR2 from the germline V gene are WNHNN and SYGVQD (reference sequence). CDR3 DNA sequence: TGCGCCAGCAGTCGGGATCTATCTTCCTACAATGAGCAGTTCTTC. This codes for CASSRDLSSYNEQFF.

The V gene is TRBV7-9, the J gene TRBJ1-5, with a tentative D call TRBD1 (5 bases). This CDR3 has 12 residues. The germline V and J ends were trimmed by 4 bases and 11 bases, with 12 bases remaining between them. Looked up from germline, CDR1 is SEHNR and CDR2 is FQNEAQ (reference sequence). The DNA for the CDR3 is TGTGCCAGCAGCTCGGGACCGGGGGCCCAGCATTTT. It translates to CASSSGPGAQHF.

The genes are TRBV28 and TRBJ2-6; 10 positions agree with TRBD1. The CDR3 has 17 amino acids. Germline V gene sequence: CDR1 MDHEN, CDR2 SYDVKM. V lost 2 bases to trimming and J lost 2 bases; unmatched junction nucleotides: 3. CDR3 region: CASSLTTGGAGANVLTF. Here the CDR3 DNA reads TGTGCCAGCAGTTTAACGACAGGGGGCGCTGGGGCCAACGTCCTGACTTTC.

The chain has TRBV11-2 and TRBJ2-3; no firm D call. The CDR3 covers 12 residues. V lost 3 bases and J 0 bases, leaving 1 base between the germline ends. In germline, CDR1 is SGHAT, CDR2 FQNNGV. CDR3 loop: CASSLSTDTQYF. The CDR3 DNA follows: TGTGCCAGCAGCTTGAGCACAGATACGCAGTATTTT.

The gene calls are TRBV25-1 and TRBJ2-7; 8 positions agree with TRBD2. Per germline, CDR1 MGHDK and CDR2 SYGVNS. The CDR3 covers 12 residues. The J segment lost 6 bases and the V segment lost 4 bases, leaving 2 bases of the junction unmatched. The CDR3: CASSVLAGEQYF. Here the CDR3 DNA reads TGTGCCAGCAGTGTGCTAGCGGGCGAGCAGTACTTC.

This chain connects TRBV13 to TRBJ1-1, with D maybe TRBD1 (5 bases). The CDR3 consists of 13 residues. V was clipped by 7 bases and J by 4 bases, with 13 bases between them. The germline gives CDR1 PRHDT, CDR2 FYEKMQ (reference sequence). The CDR3 region is CASIREVGTEAFF. The CDR3 nucleotides are TGTGCCAGCATCAGGGAGGTCGGCACTGAAGCTTTCTTT. The full variable domain, its missing parts supplied by reference TRBV13 and TRBJ1-1, is AAGVIQSPRHLIKEKRETATLKCYPIPRHDTVYWYQQGPGQDPQFLISFYEKMQSDKGSIPDRFSAQQFSDYHSELNMSSLELGDSALYFCASIREVGTEAFFGQGTRLTVV.

CDR3 nucleotides: TGTGCCAGCAGCTTGTGGGAAGCCAAAAACATTCAGTACTTC. Translating gives CASSLWEAKNIQYF. V usage is TRBV5-6 and J usage is TRBJ2-4; D not certain. Germline V lookup: CDR1 SGHDT, CDR2 YYEEEE. The length of the CDR3 is 14 residues. V was clipped by 1 base and J by 0 bases, with 5 bases between them.

This clone was seen only a few times. This sequence joins TRBV4-3 and TRBJ2-1; TRBD2 aligns across 9 bases. With 1 base clipped from V and 7 bases from J, the junction kept 8 bases outside the gene matches. This CDR3 spans 16 amino acids. Germline CDR1 LGHNA, CDR2 YSLEER. CDR3 coding DNA: TGCGCCAGCAGCCAAGCGGCGGGGGGGCTGGTGAATGAGCAGTTCTTC. Amino acids: CASSQAAGGLVNEQFF.

CDR3 nucleotide sequence: TGCAGCGCAGGGGGCAGTTTCTATGGCTACACCTTC. Amino acid sequence: CSAGGSFYGYTF. V is TRBV29-1 and J is TRBJ1-2, with TRBD1 identical over 8 bases. This CDR3 comprises 12 residues. Germline V lookup: CDR1 SQVTM, CDR2 ANQGSEA. V lost 7 bases to trimming and J lost 4 bases; unmatched junction nucleotides: 5.

The rearrangement links TRBV11-1 to TRBJ2-5; TRBD1 aligns across 7 bases. CDR1 is SGHAT and CDR2 is FQDESV in the germline V gene (reference sequence). Trimming at V came to 1 base and at J to 2 bases, leaving 4 bases not matched to a gene. The CDR3 extends over 15 amino acids. DNA of the CDR3: TGTGCCAGCAGCTTAGGGAAGACAGGGCAAGAGACCCAGTACTTC. Its translation is CASSLGKTGQETQYF. Combining the CDR3 with reference TRBV11-1 and TRBJ2-5 gives the whole variable domain EAEVAQSPRYKITEKSQAVAFWCDPISGHATLYWYRQILGQGPELLVQFQDESVVDDSQLPKDRFSAERLKGVDSTLKIQPAELGDSAMYLCASSLGKTGQETQYFGPGTRLLVL.

The chain carries TRBV5-1 and TRBJ2-1; D may be TRBD1 or TRBD2 (5 bases each). Germline assignment: CDR1 SGHRS and CDR2 YFSETQ. Trimming took off 2 bases at V and 10 bases at J, with 13 bases between the two ends. The CDR3 loop spans 13 amino acids. This CDR3 is CASSLELGTEQFF. CDR3 DNA sequence: TGCGCCAGCAGCTTAGAGCTTGGGACGGAGCAGTTCTTC. The full variable domain, its missing parts supplied by reference TRBV5-1 and TRBJ2-1, is KAGVTQTPRYLIKTRGQQVTLSCSPISGHRSVSWYQQTPGQGLQFLFEYFSETQRNKGNFPGRFSGRQFSNSRSEMNVSTLELGDSALYLCASSLELGTEQFFGPGTRLTVL.

This chain joins TRBV4-2 and TRBJ1-1; tentatively, D is TRBD1 (5 bases). In germline, CDR1 is LGHNA, CDR2 YNFKEQ. The CDR3 runs 15 residues. The ends were cut back, 3 bases at V and 5 bases at J, with 16 bases in the middle. This CDR3 reads CASSHTTAFTTEAFF. The CDR3, as DNA: TGTGCCAGCAGCCACACGACAGCCTTTACAACTGAAGCTTTCTTT.

This chain connects TRBV9 to TRBJ2-1; 9 positions agree with TRBD2. In germline, CDR1 is SGDLS, CDR2 YYNGEE. With 3 bases clipped from V and 4 bases from J, the junction kept 8 bases outside the gene matches. The CDR3 is 16 amino acids. The CDR3 DNA is TGTGCCAGCAGCGGCCGGGAGCGGGGGGCTTACAATGAGCAGTTCTTC. Its protein is CASSGRERGAYNEQFF.

The V call is TRBV6-4, the J call TRBJ2-2; TRBD2 matches 8 bases. Germline V gene lookup returns CDR1 MRHNA and CDR2 SNTAGT. J lost 3 bases, V lost 4 bases, and 4 bases had no gene match. The CDR3 has 15 residues. The CDR3 reads CASSVSGSDTGELFF. The CDR3 DNA reads TGTGCCAGCAGTGTCAGCGGGAGCGACACCGGGGAGCTGTTTTTT.

V is TRBV7-3 and J is TRBJ1-5, with a tentative D call TRBD1 (5 bases). CDR1 is SGHTA and CDR2 is FQGTGA in the germline V gene. V was pared by 3 bases and J by 6 bases, with 15 bases between. The CDR3 contains 15 residues. CDR3 sequence reads: CASSFHQGPAQPQHF. CDR3 nucleotide sequence: TGTGCCAGCAGCTTCCATCAGGGCCCGGCTCAGCCCCAGCATTTT. The full variable domain, completed using reference TRBV7-3 and TRBJ1-5, is GAGVSQTPSNKVTEKGKYVELRCDPISGHTALYWYRQSLGQGPEFLIYFQGTGAADDSGLPNDRFFAVRPEGSVSTLKIQRTERGDSAVYLCASSFHQGPAQPQHFGDGTRLSIL.